One and the same sample provided the 7 T cell receptor beta chains below, sequenced in a study of patients and donors after allogeneic stem cell transplantation. One entry per CDR3 protein results from TCRdb running MiXCR on the RT-PCR reads. The table lists 65,000 to 80,000 distinct CDR3 sequences, 26% of them singletons, with around a quarter in the top ten. The sample taken for sequencing was blood, either unsorted or a sorted T cell fraction (not recorded which). The receptor source for this set is a human donor who was either an allogeneic HSCT recipient or a stem cell or donor lymphocyte infusion donor (not recorded which). It is not recorded whose cells these are; they may come from a transplant donor.

This clonotype was counted between two and nine times. The V gene is TRBV5-1, the J gene TRBJ2-5; 8 bases align to TRBD1. The length of the CDR3 is 14 residues. Germline CDR1 SGHRS, CDR2 YFSETQ. The junction had 6 bases not matched to a gene; V was cut back by 3 bases and J by 5 bases. In DNA form, the CDR3 reads TGCGCCAGCAGCTCGGACAGGGCAGAGGAGACCCAGTACTTC. Protein: CASSSDRAEETQYF.

This clonotype was detected only a few times. The CDR3 loop reads CASNNQGPANEKLFF. The CDR3 DNA follows: TGCGCCAGCAATAATCAGGGCCCGGCGAATGAAAAACTGTTTTTT. The rearrangement joins TRBV5-1 to TRBJ1-4; a weak D match, TRBD1 (5 bases). The V and J ends lost 6 bases and 5 bases respectively, with 17 bases between them. CDR1 SGHRS and CDR2 YFSETQ come from the germline V gene. The CDR3 runs 15 residues.

The V call is TRBV12-3 or TRBV12-4, the J call TRBJ2-7, with D unresolved. The CDR3 is 14 residues long. Trimming took off 1 base at V and 5 bases at J, with 12 bases between the two ends. DNA of the CDR3: TGTGCCAGCAGTTTAGTCTTAACTGTACACGAGCAGTACTTC. Its protein product is CASSLVLTVHEQYF.

The V call is TRBV6-5, the J call TRBJ1-5; D not resolved. The CDR3 extends over 12 amino acids. The ends were cut back, 10 bases at V and 3 bases at J, with 10 bases in the middle. The germline CDR1 and CDR2 sequences are MNHEY and SVGAGI. The CDR3 protein is CATRRPNQPQHF. CDR3 nucleotide sequence: TGTGCCACCCGACGGCCCAATCAGCCCCAGCATTTT.

V gene TRBV7-9 combines with J gene TRBJ2-2; the D is unclear. This CDR3 spans 16 amino acids. The V gene's germline CDR1 is SEHNR and CDR2 FQNEAQ (reference sequence). Trimming removed 5 bases from V and 3 bases from J, with 16 bases in between. As DNA, the CDR3 is TGTGCCAGCAGCCCAAGAAAGTCCCCCTACACCGGGGAGCTGTTTTTT. This sequence encodes CASSPRKSPYTGELFF.

This chain links TRBV12-3 or TRBV12-4 with TRBJ1-1; 7 bases line up with TRBD1. This CDR3 region has 15 residues. J lost 6 bases, V lost 5 bases, and 12 bases had no gene match. This chain's CDR3 is CASSPIGPRGAEAFF. The CDR3 coding sequence is TGTGCCAGCAGTCCCATAGGACCCAGGGGGGCTGAAGCTTTCTTT.

The chain employs TRBV7-2 and TRBJ1-2; 8 nucleotides match TRBD1. Losses at the gene ends were 0 bases for V and 5 bases for J; bases not matched to a gene: 2. The CDR3 loop spans 14 amino acids. Germline CDR1 reads SGHTA; CDR2 reads FQGNSA. CDR3 protein: CASSLAYRGYGYTF. As DNA, the CDR3 is TGTGCCAGCAGCTTAGCCTACAGGGGGTATGGCTACACCTTC.